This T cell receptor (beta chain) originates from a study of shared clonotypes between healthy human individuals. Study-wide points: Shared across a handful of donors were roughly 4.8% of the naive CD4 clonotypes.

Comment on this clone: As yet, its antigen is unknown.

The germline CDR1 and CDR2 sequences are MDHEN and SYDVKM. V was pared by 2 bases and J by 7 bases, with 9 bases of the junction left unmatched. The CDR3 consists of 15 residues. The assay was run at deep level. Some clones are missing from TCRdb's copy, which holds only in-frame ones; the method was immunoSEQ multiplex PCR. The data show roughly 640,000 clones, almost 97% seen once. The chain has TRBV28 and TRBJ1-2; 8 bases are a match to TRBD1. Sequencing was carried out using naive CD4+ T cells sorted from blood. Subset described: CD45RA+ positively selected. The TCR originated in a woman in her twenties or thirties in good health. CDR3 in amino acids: CASSLQGAIGGGYTF. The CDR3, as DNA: TGTGCCAGCAGTTTACAGGGGGCCATAGGGGGTGGCTACACCTTC.